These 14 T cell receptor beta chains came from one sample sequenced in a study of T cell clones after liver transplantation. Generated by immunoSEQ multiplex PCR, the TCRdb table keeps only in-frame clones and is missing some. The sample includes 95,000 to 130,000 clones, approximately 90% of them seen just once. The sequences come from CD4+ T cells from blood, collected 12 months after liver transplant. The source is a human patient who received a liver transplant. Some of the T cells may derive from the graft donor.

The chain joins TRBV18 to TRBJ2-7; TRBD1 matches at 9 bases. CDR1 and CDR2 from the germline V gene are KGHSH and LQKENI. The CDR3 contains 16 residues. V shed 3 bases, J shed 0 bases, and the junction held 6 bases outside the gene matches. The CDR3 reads CASSPSGTGISYEQYF. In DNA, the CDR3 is TGTGCCAGCTCACCCTCCGGGACAGGGATCTCCTACGAGCAGTACTTC.

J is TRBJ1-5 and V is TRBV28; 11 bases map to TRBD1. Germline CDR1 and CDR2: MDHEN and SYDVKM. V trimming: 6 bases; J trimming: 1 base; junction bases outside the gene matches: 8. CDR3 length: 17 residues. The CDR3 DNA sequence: TGTGCCAGCAGCTCCGGGACAGGGGGTTTAAGCAATCAGCCCCAGCATTTT. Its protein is CASSSGTGGLSNQPQHF.

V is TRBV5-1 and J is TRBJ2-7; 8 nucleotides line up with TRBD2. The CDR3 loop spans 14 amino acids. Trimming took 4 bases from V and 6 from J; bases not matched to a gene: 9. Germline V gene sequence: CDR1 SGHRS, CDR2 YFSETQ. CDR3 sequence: CASSESGSRLEQYF. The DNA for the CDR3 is TGCGCCAGCAGCGAGAGCGGGAGTCGGCTCGAGCAGTACTTC.

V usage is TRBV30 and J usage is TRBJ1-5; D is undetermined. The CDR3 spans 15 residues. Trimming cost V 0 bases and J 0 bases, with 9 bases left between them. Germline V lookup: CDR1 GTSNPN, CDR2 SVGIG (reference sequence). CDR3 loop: CAWSVRRYSNQPQHF. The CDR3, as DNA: TGTGCCTGGAGTGTACGTCGGTATAGCAATCAGCCCCAGCATTTT.

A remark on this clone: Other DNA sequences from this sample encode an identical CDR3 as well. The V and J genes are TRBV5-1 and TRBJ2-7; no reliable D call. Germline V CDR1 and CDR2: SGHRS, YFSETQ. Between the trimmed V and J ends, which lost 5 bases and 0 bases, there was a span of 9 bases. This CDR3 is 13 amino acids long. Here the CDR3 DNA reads TGCGCCAGCAGTTCCGACCCCTCCTACGAGCAGTACTTC. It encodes CASSSDPSYEQYF.

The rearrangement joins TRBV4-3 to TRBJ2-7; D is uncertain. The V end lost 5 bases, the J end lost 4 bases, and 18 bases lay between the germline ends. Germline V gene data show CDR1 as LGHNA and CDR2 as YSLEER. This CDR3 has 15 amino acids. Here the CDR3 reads CASSEGLPRRYEQYF. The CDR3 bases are TGCGCCAGCAGCGAAGGGCTACCCCGCCGGTACGAGCAGTACTTC.

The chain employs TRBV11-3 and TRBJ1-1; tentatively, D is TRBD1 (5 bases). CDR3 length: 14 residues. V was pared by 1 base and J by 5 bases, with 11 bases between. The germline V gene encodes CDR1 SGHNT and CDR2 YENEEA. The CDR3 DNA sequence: TGTGCCAGCAGCTTAGGTCAGGGACCGACTGAAGCTTTCTTT. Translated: CASSLGQGPTEAFF.

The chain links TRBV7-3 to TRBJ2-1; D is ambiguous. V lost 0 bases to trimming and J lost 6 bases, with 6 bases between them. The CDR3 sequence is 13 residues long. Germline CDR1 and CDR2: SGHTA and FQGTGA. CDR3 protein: CASSLTPGNEQFF. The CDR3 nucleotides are TGTGCCAGCAGCTTAACCCCAGGCAATGAGCAGTTCTTC.

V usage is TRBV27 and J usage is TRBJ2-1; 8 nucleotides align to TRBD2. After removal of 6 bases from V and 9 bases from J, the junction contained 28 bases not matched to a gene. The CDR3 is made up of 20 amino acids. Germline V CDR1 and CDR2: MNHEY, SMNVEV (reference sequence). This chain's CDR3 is CASSGGGGLAGLYGLGEQFF. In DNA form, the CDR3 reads TGTGCCAGCAGCGGGGGTGGGGGGCTAGCGGGTCTATACGGGCTGGGTGAGCAGTTCTTC.

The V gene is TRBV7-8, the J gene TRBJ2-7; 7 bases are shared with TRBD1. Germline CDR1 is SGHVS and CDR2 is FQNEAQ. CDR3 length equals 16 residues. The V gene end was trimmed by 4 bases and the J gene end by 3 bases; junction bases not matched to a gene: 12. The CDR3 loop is CASSSLPGQSSYEQYF. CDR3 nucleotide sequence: TGTGCCAGCAGCTCATTACCGGGACAGAGCAGCTACGAGCAGTACTTC.

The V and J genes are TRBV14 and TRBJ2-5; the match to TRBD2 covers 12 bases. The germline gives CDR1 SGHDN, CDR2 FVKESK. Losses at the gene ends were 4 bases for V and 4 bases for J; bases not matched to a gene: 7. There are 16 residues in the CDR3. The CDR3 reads CASSRRLAGAGETQYF. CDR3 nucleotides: TGTGCCAGCAGCCGGAGACTAGCGGGAGCAGGAGAGACCCAGTACTTC.

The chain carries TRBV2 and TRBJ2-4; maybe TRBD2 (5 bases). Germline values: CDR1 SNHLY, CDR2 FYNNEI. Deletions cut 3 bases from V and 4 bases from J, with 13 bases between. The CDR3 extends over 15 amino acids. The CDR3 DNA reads TGTGCCAGCAGTGAGGGAGAGGGCTTGAAAAACATTCAGTACTTC. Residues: CASSEGEGLKNIQYF.

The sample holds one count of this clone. The CDR3 DNA sequence: TGTGCCAGCAGCCCTTGGTTCTCTGGGGCCAACGTCCTGACTTTC. Its translation: CASSPWFSGANVLTF. This chain connects TRBV13 to TRBJ2-6; D is unresolved. The germline CDR1 and CDR2 sequences are PRHDT and FYEKMQ (reference sequence). V shed 5 bases and J shed 0 bases, with 8 bases lying between them. CDR3 size: 15 residues. The full variable domain, rest sourced from reference TRBV13 and TRBJ2-6, is AAGVIQSPRHLIKEKRETATLKCYPIPRHDTVYWYQQGPGQDPQFLISFYEKMQSDKGSIPDRFSAQQFSDYHSELNMSSLELGDSALYFCASSPWFSGANVLTFGAGSRLTVL.

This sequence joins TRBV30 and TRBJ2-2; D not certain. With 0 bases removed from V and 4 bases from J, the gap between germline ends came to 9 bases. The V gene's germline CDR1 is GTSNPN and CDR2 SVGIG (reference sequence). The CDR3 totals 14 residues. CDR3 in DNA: TGTGCCTGGAGTGTCAACGGATTCACCGGGGAGCTGTTTTTT. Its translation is CAWSVNGFTGELFF.